This T cell receptor (beta chain) is drawn from a study of human T cells and chemical hapten exposure. This clonotype was detected many times. Regarding time point: patch test 1, 2 weeks after DPC sensitization. The treatment was: therapeutic diphenylcyclopropenone sensitization with weekly scalp DPC. TCRdb independently ran MiXCR on the RACE reads; one entry per CDR3 protein. The sample gives about 380,000 distinct CDR3 sequences, about 4.4% of which show up once; about 2.2% is in the top ten. This TCR derives from a woman aged 45-60 years with alopecia areata. Some clones in this sample may be carry-over from other donors' samples. The specimen comprised whole blood, sampled in connection with sensitization to the hapten diphenylcyclopropenone (DPC).

CDR3 sequence reads: CSARDAGTDTQYF. In nucleotides, the CDR3 is TGCAGTGCTAGAGACGCCGGGACAGATACGCAGTATTTT. V and J are TRBV20-1 and TRBJ2-3; D gene ambiguous. This CDR3 has 13 amino acids. CDR1 and CDR2 from the germline V gene are DFQATT and SNEGSKA (reference sequence). Trimming pared 0 bases from V and 3 bases from J, leaving 7 bases between.